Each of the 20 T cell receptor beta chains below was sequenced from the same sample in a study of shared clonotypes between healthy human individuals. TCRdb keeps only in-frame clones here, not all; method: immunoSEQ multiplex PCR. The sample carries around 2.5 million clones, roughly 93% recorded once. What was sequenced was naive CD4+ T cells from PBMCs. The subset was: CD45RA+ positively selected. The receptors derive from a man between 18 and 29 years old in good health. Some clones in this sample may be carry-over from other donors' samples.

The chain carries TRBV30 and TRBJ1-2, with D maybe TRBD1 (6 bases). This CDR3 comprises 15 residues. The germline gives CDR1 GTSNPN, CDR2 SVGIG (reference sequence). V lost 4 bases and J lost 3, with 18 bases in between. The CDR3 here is CAWKGLGGRYYGYTF. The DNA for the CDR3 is TGTGCCTGGAAAGGTCTTGGGGGGCGGTACTATGGCTACACCTTC.

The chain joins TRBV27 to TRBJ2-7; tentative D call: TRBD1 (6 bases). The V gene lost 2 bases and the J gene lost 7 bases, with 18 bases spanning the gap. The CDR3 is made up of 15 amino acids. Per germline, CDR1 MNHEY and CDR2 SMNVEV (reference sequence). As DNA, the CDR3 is TGTGCCAGCAGTTTAAGTAGGGGGACGATGTGGGAGCAGTACTTC. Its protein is CASSLSRGTMWEQYF.

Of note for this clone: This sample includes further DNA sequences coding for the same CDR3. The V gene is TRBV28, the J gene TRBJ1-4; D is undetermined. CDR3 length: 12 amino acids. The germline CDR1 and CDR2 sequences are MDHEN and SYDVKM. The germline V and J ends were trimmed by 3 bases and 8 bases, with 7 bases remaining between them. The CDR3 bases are TGTGCCAGCAGTTTGCGGGGAGAAAAACTGTTTTTT. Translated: CASSLRGEKLFF.

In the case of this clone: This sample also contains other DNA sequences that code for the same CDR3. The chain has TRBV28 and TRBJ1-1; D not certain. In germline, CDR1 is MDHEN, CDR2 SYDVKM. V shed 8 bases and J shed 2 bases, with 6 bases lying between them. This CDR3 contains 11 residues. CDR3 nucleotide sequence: TGTGCCAGCCGACTTAACACTGAAGCTTTCTTT. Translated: CASRLNTEAFF.

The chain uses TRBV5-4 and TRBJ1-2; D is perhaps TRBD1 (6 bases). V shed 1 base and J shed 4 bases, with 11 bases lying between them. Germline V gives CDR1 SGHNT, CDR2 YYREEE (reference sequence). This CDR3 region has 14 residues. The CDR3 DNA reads TGTGCCAGCAGCTTGTGGGGGGCCGGCTATGGCTACACCTTC. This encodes CASSLWGAGYGYTF.

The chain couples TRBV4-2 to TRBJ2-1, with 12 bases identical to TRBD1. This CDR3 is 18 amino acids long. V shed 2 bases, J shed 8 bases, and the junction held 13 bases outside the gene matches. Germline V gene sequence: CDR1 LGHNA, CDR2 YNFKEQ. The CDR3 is CASSQYETSGQGADEQFF. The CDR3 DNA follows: TGTGCCAGCAGCCAATACGAAACCTCGGGACAGGGGGCGGATGAGCAGTTCTTC.

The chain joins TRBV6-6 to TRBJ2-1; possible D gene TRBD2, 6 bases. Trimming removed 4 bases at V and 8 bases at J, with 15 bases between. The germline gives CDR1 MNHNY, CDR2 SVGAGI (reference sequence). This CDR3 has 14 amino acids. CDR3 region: CASSSRTGGYEQFF. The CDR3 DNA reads TGTGCCAGCAGTTCCCGGACCGGAGGGTATGAGCAGTTCTTC.

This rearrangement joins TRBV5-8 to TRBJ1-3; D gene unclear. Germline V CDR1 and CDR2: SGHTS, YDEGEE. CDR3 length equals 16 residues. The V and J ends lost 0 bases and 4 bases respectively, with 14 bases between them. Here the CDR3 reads CASSLEEPTLGNTIYF. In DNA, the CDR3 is TGTGCCAGCAGCTTGGAGGAGCCAACGTTAGGAAACACCATATATTTT.

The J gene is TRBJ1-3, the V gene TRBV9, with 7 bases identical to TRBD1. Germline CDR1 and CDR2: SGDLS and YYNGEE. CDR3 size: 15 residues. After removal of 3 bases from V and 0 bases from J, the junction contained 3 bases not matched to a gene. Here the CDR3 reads CASSGGTDSGNTIYF. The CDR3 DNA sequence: TGTGCCAGCAGCGGGGGGACAGACTCTGGAAACACCATATATTTT.

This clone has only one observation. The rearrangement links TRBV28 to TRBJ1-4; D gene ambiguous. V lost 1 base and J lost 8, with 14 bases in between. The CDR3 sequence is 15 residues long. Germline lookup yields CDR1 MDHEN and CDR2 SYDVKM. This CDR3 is CASSLYLPGSEKLFF. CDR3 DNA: TGTGCCAGCAGTTTATACCTTCCCGGAAGCGAAAAACTGTTTTTT.

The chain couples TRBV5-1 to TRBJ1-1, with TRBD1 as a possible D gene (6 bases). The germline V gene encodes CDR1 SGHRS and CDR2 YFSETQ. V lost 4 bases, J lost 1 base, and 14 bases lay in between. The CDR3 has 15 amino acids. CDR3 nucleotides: TGCGCCAGCAGCCGAAACCTGGGACAGAACACTGAAGCTTTCTTT. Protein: CASSRNLGQNTEAFF.

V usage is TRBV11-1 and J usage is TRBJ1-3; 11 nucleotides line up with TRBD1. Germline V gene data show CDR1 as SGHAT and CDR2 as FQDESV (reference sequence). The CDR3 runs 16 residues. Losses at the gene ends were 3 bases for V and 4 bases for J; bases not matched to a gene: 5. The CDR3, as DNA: TGTGCCAGCAGCTTGGACAGGGGGCGGGTGGGAAACACCATATATTTT. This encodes CASSLDRGRVGNTIYF. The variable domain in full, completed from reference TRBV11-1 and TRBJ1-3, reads EAEVAQSPRYKITEKSQAVAFWCDPISGHATLYWYRQILGQGPELLVQFQDESVVDDSQLPKDRFSAERLKGVDSTLKIQPAELGDSAMYLCASSLDRGRVGNTIYFGEGSWLTVV.

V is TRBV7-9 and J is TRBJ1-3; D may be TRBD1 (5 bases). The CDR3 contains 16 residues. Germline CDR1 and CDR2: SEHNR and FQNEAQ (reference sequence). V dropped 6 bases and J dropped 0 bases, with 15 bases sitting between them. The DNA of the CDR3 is TGTGCCAGCAGAGGGGCGCAATGGGGCTCTGGAAACACCATATATTTT. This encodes CASRGAQWGSGNTIYF.

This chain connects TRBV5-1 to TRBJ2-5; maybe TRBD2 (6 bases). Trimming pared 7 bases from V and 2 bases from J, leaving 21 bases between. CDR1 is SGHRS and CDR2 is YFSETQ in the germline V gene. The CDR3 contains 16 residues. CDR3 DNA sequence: TGCGCCAGCTCTTTTTCAGCGGGCCTACTACAAGAGACCCAGTACTTC. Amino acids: CASSFSAGLLQETQYF.

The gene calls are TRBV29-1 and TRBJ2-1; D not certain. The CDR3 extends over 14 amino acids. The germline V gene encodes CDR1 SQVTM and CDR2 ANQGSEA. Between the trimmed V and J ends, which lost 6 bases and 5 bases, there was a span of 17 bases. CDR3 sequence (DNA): TGCAGCGTAGCGACACCTAAGGGAAACAATGAGCAGTTCTTC. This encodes CSVATPKGNNEQFF.

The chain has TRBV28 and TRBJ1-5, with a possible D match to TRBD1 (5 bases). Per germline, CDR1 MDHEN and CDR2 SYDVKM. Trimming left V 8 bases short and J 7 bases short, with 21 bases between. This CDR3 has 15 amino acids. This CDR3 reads CASSTVSEGWQPQHF. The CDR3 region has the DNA TGTGCCAGCTCGACTGTTTCCGAGGGGTGGCAGCCCCAGCATTTT. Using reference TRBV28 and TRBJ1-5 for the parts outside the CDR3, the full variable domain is DVKVTQSSRYLVKRTGEKVFLECVQDMDHENMFWYRQDPGLGLRLIYFSYDVKMKEKGDIPEGYSVSREKKERFSLILESASTNQTSMYLCASSTVSEGWQPQHFGDGTRLSIL.

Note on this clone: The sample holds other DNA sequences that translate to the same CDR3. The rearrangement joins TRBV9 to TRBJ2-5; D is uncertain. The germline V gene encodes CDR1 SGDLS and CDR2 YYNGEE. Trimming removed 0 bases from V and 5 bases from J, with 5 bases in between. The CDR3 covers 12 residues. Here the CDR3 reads CASSVAGETQYF. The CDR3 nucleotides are TGTGCCAGCAGCGTAGCCGGGGAGACCCAGTACTTC.

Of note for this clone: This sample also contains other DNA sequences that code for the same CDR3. The CDR3 spells CASSPRQGDTGELFF. The CDR3 nucleotides read TGTGCCAGCTCACCGAGACAGGGCGACACCGGGGAGCTGTTTTTT. The rearrangement links TRBV18 to TRBJ2-2; 7 bases align to TRBD1. The CDR3 loop spans 15 amino acids. Trimming removed 3 bases from V and 3 bases from J; junction bases left unmatched: 4. Per germline, CDR1 KGHSH and CDR2 LQKENI. The full variable domain, completed using reference TRBV18 and TRBJ2-2, is NAGVMQNPRHLVRRRGQEARLRCSPMKGHSHVYWYRQLPEEGLKFMVYLQKENIIDESGMPKERFSAEFPKEGPSILRIQQVVRGDSAAYFCASSPRQGDTGELFFGEGSRLTVL.

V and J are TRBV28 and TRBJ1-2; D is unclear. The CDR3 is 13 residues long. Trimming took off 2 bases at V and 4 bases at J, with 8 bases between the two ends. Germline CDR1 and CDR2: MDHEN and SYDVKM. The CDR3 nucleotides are TGTGCCAGCAGTTTAGGGAGGTTCTATGGCTACACCTTC. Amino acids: CASSLGRFYGYTF.

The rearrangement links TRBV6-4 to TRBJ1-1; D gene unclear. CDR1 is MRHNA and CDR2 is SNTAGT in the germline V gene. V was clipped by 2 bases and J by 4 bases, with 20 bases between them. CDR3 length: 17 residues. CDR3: CASSDPRPLPRCTEAFF. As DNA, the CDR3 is TGTGCCAGCAGTGACCCACGACCTCTTCCACGGTGCACTGAAGCTTTCTTT.